This T cell receptor beta chain appears in the sequencing data of a study of OX40 agonist ivuxolimab in advanced cancers. Study background: Patients were roughly 81% male with ages about 23 to 79, mean approximately 62. Study conclusions and caveats: Averaged across samples, CD8+ T cells carried more expanded clones than CD4+ did. At doses 0.1 to 3.0 mg/kg, CD4+ and CD8+ clones expanded.

The trim removed 0 bases at V and 10 bases at J, leaving 4 bases unmatched. This CDR3 region has 15 residues. Germline V gives CDR1 SGHTA, CDR2 FQGTGA. A remark on this clone: Its specificity is not known.

Patients were excluded for autoimmune disease history or systemic immunosuppression. Only in-frame clones appear in the TCRdb table, and some are missing; sequencing was by immunoSEQ multiplex PCR. The sample consists of 70,000 to 95,000 clones, over 90% of them appearing once. This specimen was CD4+ or CD8+ T cells sorted from blood, taken in a trial of the OX40 agonist ivuxolimab. This chain links TRBV7-3 with TRBJ2-1; 12 nucleotides match TRBD2. The TCR was taken from an adult with an advanced solid tumor such as melanoma, head and neck, liver or kidney cancer. The chain's CDR3 is CASSLTLAGGPEQFF. The CDR3 bases are TGTGCCAGCAGCTTAACCCTAGCGGGAGGGCCCGAGCAGTTCTTC.